The clone carrying this T cell receptor (beta chain) turned up a few times. Amplification of TCR beta CDR3 regions used RNA as the template. The TCR CDR3 was amplified in a first-round RT-PCR using the HTBI primer set. TCRdb independently ran MiXCR on the multiplex PCR reads; one entry per CDR3 protein. The sample records some 490,000 distinct CDR3 sequences, about 16% being singletons. The sample originates from a study of T cells in Graves' hyperthyroidism and ophthalmopathy. With V trimmed by 5 bases and J by 10 bases, 11 bases remained unmatched. This CDR3 is 15 amino acids long. CDR1 and CDR2 (germline): SGHTA, FQGNSA.

Sequencing input: blood. V and J are TRBV7-2 and TRBJ1-6; 7 bases align to TRBD1. This sequence originates from a woman aged 30 to 39 with Graves' ophthalmopathy. CDR3 residues: CASSGGGGARSPLHF. The CDR3, as DNA: TGTGCCAGCAGCGGGGGAGGGGGCGCGCGCTCACCCCTCCACTTT.